This entry concerns a single T cell receptor (beta chain). With 4 bases clipped from V and 4 bases from J, the junction kept 5 bases outside the gene matches. Germline-derived CDR1 and CDR2 are SGHRS and YFSETQ. The length of the CDR3 is 14 residues. This record comes from a study of blood T cell repertoires in COVID-19. Profiled with immunoSEQ multiplex PCR; TCRdb holds only in-frame clones, not every one. The profile covers under 200,000 clones, with just over 90% appearing a single time and roughly 2.3% taken by the ten largest. Sequencing was performed on peripheral blood. The J gene is TRBJ1-3, the V gene TRBV5-1; 7 nucleotides line up with TRBD1. This sequence originates from a man between 18 and 35 years old with acute or convalescent COVID-19. CDR3 sequence reads: CASSEGAEGNTIYF. The DNA for the CDR3 is TGCGCCAGCAGCGAGGGGGCGGAGGGAAACACCATATATTTT.